This T cell receptor (beta chain) was recovered during a study of Ad26.COV2.S vaccination and SARS-CoV-2 variants. For the study at large: Once, or twice with 56 days between doses, Ad26.COV2.S was given intramuscularly. Study-wide points: Comparable non-spike TCR breadth was observed in vaccine and placebo recipients.

Treatment: around 19 received Ad26.COV2.S at low or high dose, single or two shots; about 5 received placebo; per-sample allocation not given. Samples analyzed were those drawn on day 63 after the first vaccine or placebo injection. Donation was by an adult aged 18-55 years who was in Boston. Looked up from germline, CDR1 is SGHVS and CDR2 is FNYEAQ. This CDR3 is 17 amino acids long. V lost 0 bases and J 5 bases, leaving 19 bases between the germline ends. The assay was immunoSEQ multiplex PCR, and TCRdb's table has in-frame clones only and misses some. The sample includes roughly 510,000 clones, roughly 87% of them seen just once. This clone was observed a single time. Its cognate antigen is unknown.

Specimen: peripheral blood, collected in a trial of Ad26.COV2.S vaccine versus placebo. V and J are TRBV7-6 and TRBJ1-1; perhaps TRBD1 as D (6 bases). The TCR sequence derives from a person between 18 and 59 years old who received the Ad26.COV2.S COVID-19 vaccine or a placebo. The CDR3 here is CASSLALVGGRGTEAFF. The CDR3 coding sequence is TGTGCCAGCAGCTTAGCTCTCGTAGGGGGGCGAGGGACTGAAGCTTTCTTT. Together with reference TRBV7-6 and TRBJ1-1, the CDR3 gives the full variable domain: GAGVSQSPRYKVTKRGQDVALRCDPISGHVSLYWYRQALGQGPEFLTYFNYEAQQDKSGLPNDRFSAERPEGSISTLTIQRTEQRDSAMYRCASSLALVGGRGTEAFFGQGTRLTVV.